A selection of T cell receptor beta chains follows, all from one sample in a study of shared clonotypes between healthy human individuals. TCRdb's copy holds only in-frame clones and misses some; the assay was immunoSEQ multiplex PCR. The sample contains 450,000 or so clones, approximately 71% of which appear only once. Sample: PBMCs. The receptors stem from a woman between 40 and 50 years old in good health. Some clones in this sample may be carry-over from other donors' samples. Each CDR3 is given with its conserved first and last residue. The order of the fields is clone size, J gene, D gene, CDR3 length, V gene, CDR3 DNA, CDR3 protein. D genes are given only for firm matches. Not every row has a clone size; where given, it reads once, few, many or a size class.

-,TRBJ1-5,-,12,TRBV28,TGTGCCAGCAGTTCAGGGAATCAGCCCCAGCATTTT,CASSSGNQPQHF
-,TRBJ1-5,TRBD1,17,TRBV5-1,TGCGCCAGCAGCCCAGGGACAGGTTTTGCGTTAGATCAGCCCCAGCATTTT,CASSPGTGFALDQPQHF
-,TRBJ2-7,-,11,TRBV11-2,TGTGCCAGCAGCTCCAGATACGAGCAGTACTTC,CASSSRYEQYF
many,TRBJ2-7,-,16,TRBV7-2,TGTGCCAGCAGCCGCAGCGGCGGGACAGTCTCCTACGAGCAGTACTTC,CASSRSGGTVSYEQYF
-,TRBJ2-2,TRBD2,17,TRBV10-2,TGCGCCAGCAGTCCCGGACTAGCGGGAGTCCGAACCGGGGAGCTGTTTTTT,CASSPGLAGVRTGELFF
-,TRBJ1-1,-,11,TRBV29-1,TGCAGCGTGGACATGAACACTGAAGCTTTCTTT,CSVDMNTEAFF
-,TRBJ2-1,-,13,TRBV6-1,TGTGCCAGCAGTCCCGACTACTACAATGAGCAGTTCTTC,CASSPDYYNEQFF
-,TRBJ1-2,TRBD1,14,TRBV5-1,TGCGCCAGCAGCCCTACAGGGGGAGAGTATGGCTACACCTTC,CASSPTGGEYGYTF
-,TRBJ1-1,-,15,TRBV7-8,TGTGCCAGCACCCCCATGAGGTACATGAACACTGAAGCTTTCTTT,CASTPMRYMNTEAFF
-,TRBJ2-1,TRBD1,15,TRBV30,TGTGCCTGGAGCTCAGGACAGGGTCCAAACAATGAGCAGTTCTTC,CAWSSGQGPNNEQFF
-,TRBJ2-2,-,12,TRBV7-9,TGTGCCAGCAGCCGGGCGGGCGGGGAGCTGTTTTTT,CASSRAGGELFF
-,TRBJ2-7,-,12,TRBV11-2,TGTGCCAGCAGCTTTTCAGGTGACGAGCAGTACTTC,CASSFSGDEQYF
-,TRBJ1-6,TRBD1,15,TRBV11-2,TGTGCCAGCACGCCACAGACAGGGAGAAGTTCACCCCTCCACTTT,CASTPQTGRSSPLHF
many,TRBJ1-3,TRBD1,18,TRBV7-8,TGTGCCAGCAGCTTGAGGGCCCCACAGGGGGCTAGTGGAAACACCATATATTTT,CASSLRAPQGASGNTIYF
few,TRBJ2-2,-,12,TRBV28,TGTGCCAGCAGTGGGTTCACCGGGGAGCTGTTTTTT,CASSGFTGELFF
-,TRBJ2-7,TRBD1,15,TRBV28,TGTGCCAGCAGTTTGTGGGGACAGCGGTCCTACGAGCAGTACTTC,CASSLWGQRSYEQYF
-,TRBJ2-5,TRBD2,15,TRBV2,TGTGCCAGCTTGGGGACTAGCGGGATCCGGGAGACCCAGTACTTC,CASLGTSGIRETQYF
few,TRBJ2-1,TRBD2,16,TRBV6-5,TGTGCCAGCAGTTCAGCGGGAGCCGCCGGATACAATGAGCAGTTCTTC,CASSSAGAAGYNEQFF
many,TRBJ2-7,-,11,TRBV20-1,TGCAAGGTAGCGAGATACTACGAGCAGTACTTC,CKVARYYEQYF
-,TRBJ2-1,-,15,TRBV5-6,TGTGCCAGCAGCTTTTTATTGAGGGCAGACAATGAGCAGTTCTTC,CASSFLLRADNEQFF
-,TRBJ2-5,TRBD1,15,TRBV28,TGTGCCAGCAGTCTCGGGACAGGCTCACAAGAGACCCAGTACTTC,CASSLGTGSQETQYF
-,TRBJ2-1,-,15,TRBV6-6,TGTGCCAGCAGTTACTCGACGGAGACCTACAATGAGCAGTTCTTC,CASSYSTETYNEQFF
-,TRBJ1-6,-,13,TRBV30,TGTGCCTGGAGTGTACGGACGTTAGGAGCCCTCCACTTT,CAWSVRTLGALHF
-,TRBJ2-7,-,14,TRBV18,TGTGCCAGCTCACCGACGCAGGGAGGCTACGAGCAGTACTTC,CASSPTQGGYEQYF
once,TRBJ2-1,-,16,TRBV7-2,TGTGCCAGCAGCCGTCCCTCAGGTGGGTCCTACAATGAGCAGTTCTTC,CASSRPSGGSYNEQFF
-,TRBJ2-7,TRBD2,16,TRBV7-2,TGTGCCAGCAGCACTAGAGGGACTAGTGTCCCCTACGAGCAGTACTTC,CASSTRGTSVPYEQYF
-,TRBJ2-5,-,11,TRBV2,TGTGCCAGCAGTGAGAGGGAGACCCAGTACTTC,CASSERETQYF
-,TRBJ2-7,-,15,TRBV6-5,TGTGCCAGCAGTTACGACTGGGGAGGAATCTACGAGCAGTACTTC,CASSYDWGGIYEQYF
-,TRBJ2-7,TRBD1,14,TRBV5-4,TGTGCCAGCAGCTCGACAGGGGGCAAGTACGAGCAGTACTTC,CASSSTGGKYEQYF
few,TRBJ2-1,-,11,TRBV6-5,TGTGCCAGCAGGGTCGGAAATGAGCAGTTCTTC,CASRVGNEQFF
-,TRBJ2-1,-,15,TRBV7-6,TGTGCCAGCAGCTTTGGCGGGGCGTCCTACAATGAGCAGTTCTTC,CASSFGGASYNEQFF
once,TRBJ2-2,-,13,TRBV4-1,TGCGCCAGCAGCCACCAGGCAGTCGGGGAGCTGTTTTTT,CASSHQAVGELFF
-,TRBJ2-6,-,16,TRBV6-5,TGTGCCAGCAGTTACTGGGGGCGCTCCGGGGCCAACGTCCTGACTTTC,CASSYWGRSGANVLTF
once,TRBJ2-5,-,14,TRBV4-2,TGTGCCAGCAGCCAAGGGGCTAGCCAAGAGACCCAGTACTTC,CASSQGASQETQYF
-,TRBJ2-6,TRBD2,15,TRBV2,TGTGCCAGCACTAGCGGGAGCTCTGGGGCCAACGTCCTGACTTTC,CASTSGSSGANVLTF
-,TRBJ1-1,-,11,TRBV7-9,TGTGCCACTCGGGGTGGGTCTGAAGCTTTCTTT,CATRGGSEAFF
-,TRBJ2-3,-,14,TRBV10-3,TGTGCCATCAGTGAGCGGCGGGACACAGATACGCAGTATTTT,CAISERRDTDTQYF
-,TRBJ2-7,-,13,TRBV7-9,TGTGCCAGCAGCTCGACTGGGACCTACGAGCAGTACTTC,CASSSTGTYEQYF
-,TRBJ2-7,-,15,TRBV5-1,TGCGCCAGCAGCTTGGGTTACGGAGATGGCTACGAGCAGTACTTC,CASSLGYGDGYEQYF
-,TRBJ1-2,-,13,TRBV7-8,TGTGCCAGCAGCTTAGCTGGGAGAGGTGGCTACACCTTC,CASSLAGRGGYTF
-,TRBJ1-2,-,13,TRBV7-3,TGTGCCAGCAGCTTGGAGGGGTACTATGGCTACACCTTC,CASSLEGYYGYTF
-,TRBJ1-5,-,14,TRBV6-1,TGTGCCAGCAAGCACAGGGCCTCCGGGCAGCCCCAGCATTTT,CASKHRASGQPQHF
many,TRBJ2-7,TRBD1,14,TRBV30,TGTGCCTGGAATACCGGGACAGGGGGTGACGAGCAGTACTTC,CAWNTGTGGDEQYF
-,TRBJ2-7,-,14,TRBV5-1,TGCGCCAGCAGCTTGGCTTGGGGGGCCTACGAGCAGTACTTC,CASSLAWGAYEQYF
-,TRBJ2-7,TRBD2,15,TRBV15,TGTGCCACCAGCTTACGTAGCGGGGCCAGTTACGAGCAGTACTTC,CATSLRSGASYEQYF
-,TRBJ2-5,-,15,TRBV5-1,TGCGCCAGCAGCTTGGGGTTGGCGGAGCAAGAGACCCAGTACTTC,CASSLGLAEQETQYF
-,TRBJ2-7,TRBD2,15,TRBV5-1,TGCGCCAGCAGCAGCGAAGCGGGAGGGCAGAGGGAGCAGTACTTC,CASSSEAGGQREQYF
-,TRBJ2-3,-,15,TRBV27,TGTGCCAGCAGAACGGCCAGCATCAGCACAGATACGCAGTATTTT,CASRTASISTDTQYF
-,TRBJ1-4,-,17,TRBV4-1,TGCGCCAGCAGCCAAGAGAAAAGGGGAGGGGTTCTTGAAAAACTGTTTTTT,CASSQEKRGGVLEKLFF
-,TRBJ2-7,TRBD2,13,TRBV28,TGTGCCAGCCAGGGGACTAGGGGATACGAGCAGTACTTC,CASQGTRGYEQYF
-,TRBJ2-7,-,12,TRBV6-5,TGTGCCAGCAGTTTCCAGGGGGAGGCGGTCTACTTC,CASSFQGEAVYF
-,TRBJ2-1,TRBD2,15,TRBV2,TGTGCCAGCAGTGGGGGACTAGCGGACGAAGGGGAGCAGTTCTTC,CASSGGLADEGEQFF
-,TRBJ2-2,-,13,TRBV29-1,TGCAGCGTTGACGGGGGTTGGACCGGGGAGCTGTTTTTT,CSVDGGWTGELFF
-,TRBJ1-3,-,14,TRBV19,TGTGCCAGTCGACCCCGGGGGACTGGAAACACCATATATTTT,CASRPRGTGNTIYF
-,TRBJ2-1,-,12,TRBV29-1,TGCAGCGCCGTGGGGGCATGGGATGAGCAGTTCTTC,CSAVGAWDEQFF
few,TRBJ1-1,-,13,TRBV30,TGTGCCTGGAGTGTAGGCGGGTACACTGAAGCTTTCTTT,CAWSVGGYTEAFF
-,TRBJ1-4,TRBD1,15,TRBV28,TGTGCCAGCACCGAAGGGGGCATGGCTAATGAAAAACTGTTTTTT,CASTEGGMANEKLFF